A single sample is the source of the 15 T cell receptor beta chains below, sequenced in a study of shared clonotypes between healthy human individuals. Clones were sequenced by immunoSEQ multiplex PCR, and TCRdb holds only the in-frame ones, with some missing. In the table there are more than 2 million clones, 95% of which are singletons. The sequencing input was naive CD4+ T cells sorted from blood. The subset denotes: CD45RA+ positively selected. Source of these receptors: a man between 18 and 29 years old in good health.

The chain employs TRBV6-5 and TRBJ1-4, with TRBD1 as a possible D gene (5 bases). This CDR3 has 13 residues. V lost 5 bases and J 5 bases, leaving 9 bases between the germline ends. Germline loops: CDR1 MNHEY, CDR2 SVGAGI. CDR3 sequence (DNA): TGTGCCAGCAGTAACCGACAGAATGAAAAACTGTTTTTT. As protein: CASSNRQNEKLFF.

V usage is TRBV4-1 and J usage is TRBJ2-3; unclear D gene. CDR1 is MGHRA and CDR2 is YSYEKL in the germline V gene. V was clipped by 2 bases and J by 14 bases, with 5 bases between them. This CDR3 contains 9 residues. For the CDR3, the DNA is TGCGCCAGCAGCCAAAATCTGTATTTT. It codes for CASSQNLYF.

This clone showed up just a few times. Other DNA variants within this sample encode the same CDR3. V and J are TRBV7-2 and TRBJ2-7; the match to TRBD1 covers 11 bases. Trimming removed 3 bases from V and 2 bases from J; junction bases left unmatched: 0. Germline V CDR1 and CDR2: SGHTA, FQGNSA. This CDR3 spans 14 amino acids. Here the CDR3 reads CASSLGQGAYEQYF. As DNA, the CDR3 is TGTGCCAGCAGCTTGGGACAGGGGGCCTACGAGCAGTACTTC.

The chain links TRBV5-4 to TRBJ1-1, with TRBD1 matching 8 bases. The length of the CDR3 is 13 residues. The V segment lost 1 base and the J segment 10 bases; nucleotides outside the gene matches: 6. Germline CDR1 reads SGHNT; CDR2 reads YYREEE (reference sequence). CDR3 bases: TGTGCCAGCAGCTTGATGGGACAGGCACCAGCTTTCTTT. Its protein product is CASSLMGQAPAFF.

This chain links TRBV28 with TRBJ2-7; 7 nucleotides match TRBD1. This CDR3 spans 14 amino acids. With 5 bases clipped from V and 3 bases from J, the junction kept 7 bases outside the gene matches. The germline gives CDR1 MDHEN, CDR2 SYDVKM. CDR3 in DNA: TGTGCCAGCAGTCAGACAGGGTCTGACTACGAGCAGTACTTC. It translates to CASSQTGSDYEQYF.

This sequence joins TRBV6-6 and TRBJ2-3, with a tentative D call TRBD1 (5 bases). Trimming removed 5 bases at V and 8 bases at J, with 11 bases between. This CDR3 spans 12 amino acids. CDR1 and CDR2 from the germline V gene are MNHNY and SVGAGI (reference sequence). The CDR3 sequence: CASSQGLFTQYF. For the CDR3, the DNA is TGTGCCAGCAGTCAGGGCCTTTTTACGCAGTATTTT.

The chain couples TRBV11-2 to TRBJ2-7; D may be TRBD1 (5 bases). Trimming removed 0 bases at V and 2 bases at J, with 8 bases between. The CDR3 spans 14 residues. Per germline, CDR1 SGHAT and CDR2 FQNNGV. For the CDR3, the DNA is TGTGCCAGCAGCTTAGATAGGACACCCTACGAGCAGTACTTC. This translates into CASSLDRTPYEQYF. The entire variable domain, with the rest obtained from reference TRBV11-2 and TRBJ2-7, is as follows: EAGVAQSPRYKIIEKRQSVAFWCNPISGHATLYWYQQILGQGPKLLIQFQNNGVVDDSQLPKDRFSAERLKGVDSTLKIQPAKLEDSAVYLCASSLDRTPYEQYFGPGTRLTVT.

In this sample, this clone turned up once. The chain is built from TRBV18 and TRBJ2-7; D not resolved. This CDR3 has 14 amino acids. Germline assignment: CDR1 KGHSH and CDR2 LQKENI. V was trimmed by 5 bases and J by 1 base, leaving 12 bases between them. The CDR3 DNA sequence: TGTGCCAGCTCATCAATTTCCGATTCCTACGAGCAGTACTTC. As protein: CASSSISDSYEQYF.

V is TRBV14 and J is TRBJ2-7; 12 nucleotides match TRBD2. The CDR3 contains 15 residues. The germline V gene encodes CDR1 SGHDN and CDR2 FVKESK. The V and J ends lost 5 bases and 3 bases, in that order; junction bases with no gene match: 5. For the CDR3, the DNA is TGTGCCAGCAGCGGGGGACTAGCGGGCAACTACGAGCAGTACTTC. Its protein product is CASSGGLAGNYEQYF. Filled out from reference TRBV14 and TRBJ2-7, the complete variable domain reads EAGVTQFPSHSVIEKGQTVTLRCDPISGHDNLYWYRRVMGKEIKFLLHFVKESKQDESGMPNNRFLAERTGGTYSTLKVQPAELEDSGVYFCASSGGLAGNYEQYFGPGTRLTVT.

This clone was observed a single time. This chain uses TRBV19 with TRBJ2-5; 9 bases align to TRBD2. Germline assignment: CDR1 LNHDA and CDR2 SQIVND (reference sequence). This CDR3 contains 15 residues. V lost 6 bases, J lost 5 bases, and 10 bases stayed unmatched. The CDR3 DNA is TGTGCCAGTAGGAAGACTAGCGGCCCTGTTGAGACCCAGTACTTC. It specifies CASRKTSGPVETQYF.

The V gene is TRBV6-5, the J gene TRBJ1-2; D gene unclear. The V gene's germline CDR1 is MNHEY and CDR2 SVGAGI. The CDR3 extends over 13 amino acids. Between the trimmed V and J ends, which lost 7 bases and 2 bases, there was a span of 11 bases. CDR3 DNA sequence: TGTGCCAGCACCTCTCTCGGGAACTATGGCTACACCTTC. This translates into CASTSLGNYGYTF.

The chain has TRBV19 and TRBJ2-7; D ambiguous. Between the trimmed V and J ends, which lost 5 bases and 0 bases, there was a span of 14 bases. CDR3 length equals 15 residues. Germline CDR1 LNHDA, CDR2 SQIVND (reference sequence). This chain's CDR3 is CASSSGEVSSYEQYF. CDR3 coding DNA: TGTGCCAGTAGTTCCGGAGAGGTAAGCTCCTACGAGCAGTACTTC. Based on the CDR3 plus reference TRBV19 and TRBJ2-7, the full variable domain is DGGITQSPKYLFRKEGQNVTLSCEQNLNHDAMYWYRQDPGQGLRLIYYSQIVNDFQKGDIAEGYSVSREKKESFPLTVTSAQKNPTAFYLCASSSGEVSSYEQYFGPGTRLTVT.

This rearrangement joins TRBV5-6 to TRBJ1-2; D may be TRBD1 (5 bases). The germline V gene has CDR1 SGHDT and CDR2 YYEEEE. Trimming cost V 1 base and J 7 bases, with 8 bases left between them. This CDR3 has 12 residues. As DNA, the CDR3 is TGTGCCAGCAGCTTGAAGGGACCTGGCTACACCTTC. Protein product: CASSLKGPGYTF.

The CDR3 loop reads CASSLSGTGLSGELFF. Here the CDR3 DNA reads TGCGCCAGCAGTCTATCCGGGACAGGGTTATCCGGGGAGCTGTTTTTT. V is TRBV4-1 and J is TRBJ2-2, with 9 bases lining up with TRBD1. The CDR3 contains 16 residues. After removal of 6 bases from V and 6 bases from J, the junction contained 11 bases not matched to a gene. Germline V lookup: CDR1 MGHRA, CDR2 YSYEKL.

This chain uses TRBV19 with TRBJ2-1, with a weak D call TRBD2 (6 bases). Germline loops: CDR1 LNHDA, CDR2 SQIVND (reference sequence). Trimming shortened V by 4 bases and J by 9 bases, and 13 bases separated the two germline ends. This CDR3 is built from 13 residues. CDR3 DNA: TGTGCCAGTAGTACTGTGGCGGGGATTGAGCAGTTCTTC. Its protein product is CASSTVAGIEQFF.